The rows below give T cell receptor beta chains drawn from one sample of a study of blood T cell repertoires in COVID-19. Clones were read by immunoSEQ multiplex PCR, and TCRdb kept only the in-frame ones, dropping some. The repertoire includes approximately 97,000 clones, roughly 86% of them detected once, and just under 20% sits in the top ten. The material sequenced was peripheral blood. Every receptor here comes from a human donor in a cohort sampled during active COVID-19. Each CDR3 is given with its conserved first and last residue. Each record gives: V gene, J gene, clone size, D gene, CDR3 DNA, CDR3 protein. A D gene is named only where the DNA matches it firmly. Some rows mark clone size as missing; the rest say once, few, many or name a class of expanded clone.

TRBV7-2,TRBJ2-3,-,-,TGTGCCAGCAGCTTAGCGCTCAGACAGGTGAAGGATACGCAGTATTTT,CASSLALRQVKDTQYF
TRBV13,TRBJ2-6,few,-,TGTGCCAGCAGCATTCTGTTCCCTGGGGCCAACGTCCTGACTTTC,CASSILFPGANVLTF
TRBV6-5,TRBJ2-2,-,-,TGTGCCAGCAGACAGGGACGGCAAACCGGGGAGCTGTTTTTT,CASRQGRQTGELFF
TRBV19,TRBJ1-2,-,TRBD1,TGTGCCAGTAGTGTAGACGGGACAGGGGACTATGGCTACACCTTC,CASSVDGTGDYGYTF
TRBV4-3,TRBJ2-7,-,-,TGCGCCAGCAGCCAAGAAATTGATGTGAGGGAGCAGTACTTC,CASSQEIDVREQYF
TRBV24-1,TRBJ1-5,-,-,TGTGCCACCAGTCCCCTAACAGGGATCGATCAGCCCCAGCATTTT,CATSPLTGIDQPQHF
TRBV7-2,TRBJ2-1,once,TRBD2,TGTGCCAGCAGTTGGACTAGCTCCTACAATGAGCAGTTCTTC,CASSWTSSYNEQFF
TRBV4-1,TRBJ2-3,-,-,TGCGCCAGCAGCCCTCACCGGGGGACAGATACGCAGTATTTT,CASSPHRGTDTQYF
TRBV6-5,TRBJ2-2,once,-,TGTGCCAGCACCTGGGGGGGCTTGGGCACCGGGGAGCTGTTTTTT,CASTWGGLGTGELFF
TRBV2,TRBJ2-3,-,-,TGTGCCAGCAGTCCCAGGGAAACAGATACGCAGTATTTT,CASSPRETDTQYF
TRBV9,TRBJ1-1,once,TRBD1,TGTGCCAGCAGCGTGGGACAGGCAGAGAACACTGAAGCTTTCTTT,CASSVGQAENTEAFF
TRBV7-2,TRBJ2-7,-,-,TGTGCCAGCAGCTCGAGCTCCTACGAGCAGTACTTC,CASSSSSYEQYF
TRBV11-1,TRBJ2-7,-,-,TGTGCCAGCAGCCGGGGGATTTACGAGCAGTACTTC,CASSRGIYEQYF
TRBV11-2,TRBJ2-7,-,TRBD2,TGTGCCAGCAGCCCAGGGCTGGGACTAGCCTCGCACGAGCAGTACTTC,CASSPGLGLASHEQYF
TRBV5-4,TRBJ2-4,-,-,TGTGCCAGCAGCCGCGGGACGTCCTTAGCCAAAAACATTCAGTACTTC,CASSRGTSLAKNIQYF
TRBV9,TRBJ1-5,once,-,TGTGCCAGCAGCGGGGGGGTATATAGCAATCAGCCCCAGCATTTT,CASSGGVYSNQPQHF
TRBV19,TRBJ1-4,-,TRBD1,TGTGCCAGTAGTCGAAGCCGGGACAGGACTAATGAAAAACTGTTTTTT,CASSRSRDRTNEKLFF
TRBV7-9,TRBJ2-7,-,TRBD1,TGTGCCAGCAGCCAGGCCGGGACAGGGAGGTACGAGCAGTACTTC,CASSQAGTGRYEQYF
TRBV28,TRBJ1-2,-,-,TGTGCCAGCAGTCAAATAAGGGGGTTTGGCTACACCTTC,CASSQIRGFGYTF
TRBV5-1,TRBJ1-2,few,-,TGCGCCAGCAGCTTATCCGCCTCGGGGATGTATGGCTACACCTTC,CASSLSASGMYGYTF
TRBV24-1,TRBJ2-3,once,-,TGTGCCACCAGTGATCCCGGCGGGCAGGATAGCACAGATACGCAGTATTTT,CATSDPGGQDSTDTQYF
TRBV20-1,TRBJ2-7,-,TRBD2,TGCAGTGCTAGTCGCGGACTAGCGGGAGGTGCCTACGAGCAGTACTTC,CSASRGLAGGAYEQYF
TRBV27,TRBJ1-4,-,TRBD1,TGTGCCAGCAGTCCCAGGACAGGTCCGAGCGAAAAACTGTTTTTT,CASSPRTGPSEKLFF
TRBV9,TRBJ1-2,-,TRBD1,TGTGCCAGCAGCGTAGCGGAGGGGGCCTTCTATGGCTACACCTTC,CASSVAEGAFYGYTF
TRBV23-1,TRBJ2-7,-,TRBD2,TGCGCCAGCAGTCCCCCGGGGGCTAGCGGGAGCGCTTCCTACGAGCAGTACTTC,CASSPPGASGSASYEQYF
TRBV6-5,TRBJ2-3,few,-,TGTGCCAGCAGGGCCCTTACTAGCTCGGATACGCAGTATTTT,CASRALTSSDTQYF
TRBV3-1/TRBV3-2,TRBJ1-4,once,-,TGTGCCAGCAGCCAAGCAGGGGAAGGGCCCAAACTGTTTTTT,CASSQAGEGPKLFF
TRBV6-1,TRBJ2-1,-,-,TGTGCCAGCAGTGAGTTTGCGGGGAGCTCCTACAATGAGCAGTTCTTC,CASSEFAGSSYNEQFF
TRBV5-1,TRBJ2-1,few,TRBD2,TGCGCCAGCAGCTTGTTCTCTAGCGGGAGCTACAATGAGCAGTTCTTC,CASSLFSSGSYNEQFF